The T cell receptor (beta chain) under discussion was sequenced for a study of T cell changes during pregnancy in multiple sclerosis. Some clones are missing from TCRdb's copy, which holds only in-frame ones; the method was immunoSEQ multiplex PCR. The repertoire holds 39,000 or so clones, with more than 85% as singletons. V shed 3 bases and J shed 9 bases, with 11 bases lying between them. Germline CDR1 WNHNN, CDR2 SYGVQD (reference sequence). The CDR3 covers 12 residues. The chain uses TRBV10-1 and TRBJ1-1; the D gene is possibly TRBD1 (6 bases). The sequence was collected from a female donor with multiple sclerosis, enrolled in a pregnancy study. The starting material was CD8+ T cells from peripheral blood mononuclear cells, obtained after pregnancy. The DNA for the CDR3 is TGCGCCAGCAGTGATTCAGGACAGAAAGCTTTCTTT. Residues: CASSDSGQKAFF.